A selection of T cell receptor beta chains follows, all from one sample in a study of T cell responses to AZD1222 COVID-19 vaccine. TCRdb's table, derived via immunoSEQ multiplex PCR, lists solely in-frame clones and lacks some. The data hold approximately 65,000 clones, with approximately 80% observed a single time. The source was peripheral blood, collected on day 0 of AZD1222 vaccination. The source of these receptors is an adult in good health. CDR3s include the opening cysteine and the closing phenylalanine or tryptophan. D genes are given only for firm matches. A clone size is listed for some rows: how often the clone was seen (once, few, many), or a class if it is expanded.

TRBV7-2	NA	NA	15	TRBJ2-1	TGTGCCAGCAGAATCAACCGGGCCAACATGGGAGGGCAGTTCTTC	CASRINRANMGGQFF
TRBV2	TRBD1	NA	14	TRBJ1-4	TGTGCCAGCAGTGCCGGGACAGGGGATGAAAAACTGTTTTTT	CASSAGTGDEKLFF
TRBV6-2/TRBV6-3	TRBD2	NA	14	TRBJ2-1	TGTGCCAGCAGCCTTAGGACGGGGGGGAATGAGCAGTTCTTC	CASSLRTGGNEQFF
TRBV5-5	NA	NA	15	TRBJ1-1	TGTGCCAGCAGCTGGTCTTGGGGGGCTGTAACTGAAGCTTTCTTT	CASSWSWGAVTEAFF
TRBV12-3/TRBV12-4	NA	NA	13	TRBJ2-7	TGTGCCAGCAGTTTACCAAGCGGCTACGAGCAGTACTTC	CASSLPSGYEQYF
TRBV6-2/TRBV6-3	NA	NA	12	TRBJ2-7	TGTGCCAGCAGTTTACAGGGCTACGAGCAGTACTTC	CASSLQGYEQYF
TRBV12-5	NA	NA	13	TRBJ1-1	TGTGCTAGTGGTTTGGAGGTCGGCACTGAAGCTTTCTTT	CASGLEVGTEAFF
TRBV3-1/TRBV3-2	TRBD2	NA	16	TRBJ2-5	TGTGCCAGCAGCCTCAGACTAGCGGGGTACCAAGAGACCCAGTACTTC	CASSLRLAGYQETQYF
TRBV6-2/TRBV6-3	NA	NA	16	TRBJ2-5	TGTGCCAGCAGTTACTCACGGGGGCTGGGCGCGGAGACCCAGTACTTC	CASSYSRGLGAETQYF
TRBV11-2	TRBD2	NA	16	TRBJ2-5	TGTGCCAGCAGTTTGACTCGCGGGGGGGCTGGGGAGACCCAGTACTTC	CASSLTRGGAGETQYF
TRBV2	NA	NA	13	TRBJ2-5	TGTGCCAGCACCCTGAACGTCGAAGAGACCCAGTACTTC	CASTLNVEETQYF
TRBV15	NA	NA	13	TRBJ2-7	TGTGCCACCAGCAGAGGGAGGATCTACGAGCAGTACTTC	CATSRGRIYEQYF
TRBV9	NA	NA	15	TRBJ1-4	TGTGCCAGCAGTCCAACAGGCACCACTAATGAAAAACTGTTTTTT	CASSPTGTTNEKLFF
TRBV19	NA	NA	15	TRBJ1-1	TGTGCCAGTAGTCAATATCCCGGGGGGGGGACTGAAGCTTTCTTT	CASSQYPGGGTEAFF
TRBV7-3	NA	NA	15	TRBJ2-6	TGTGCCAGCAGCTTAGTCAATTCTGGGGCCAACGTCCTGACTTTC	CASSLVNSGANVLTF
TRBV19	TRBD1	NA	18	TRBJ1-5	TGTGCCAGTAGTCCCCGAGGGACAGCAATTAATAGCAATCAGCCCCAGCATTTT	CASSPRGTAINSNQPQHF
TRBV5-1	NA	few	16	TRBJ1-4	TGCGCCAGCAGCTTGTCGGCGGGGAGGGTCGATGAAAAACTGTTTTTT	CASSLSAGRVDEKLFF
TRBV19	NA	NA	13	TRBJ2-3	TGTGCCAGTAGTAACGGCGGAACAGATACGCAGTATTTT	CASSNGGTDTQYF
TRBV6-5	TRBD1	NA	11	TRBJ2-7	TGTGCCAGCAGCCAGGGGGCCGAGCAGTACTTC	CASSQGAEQYF
TRBV4-3	NA	NA	16	TRBJ1-2	TGCGCCAGCAGCCAAGAGTGGGAGGTCCGGGGTAATGGCTACACCTTC	CASSQEWEVRGNGYTF
TRBV7-9	NA	NA	13	TRBJ1-2	TGTGCCAGCAGCAGAGACACCCACTATGGCTACACCTTC	CASSRDTHYGYTF
TRBV10-3	NA	few	13	TRBJ2-7	TGTGCCATCAGTTTACAAGGGACCTCCGAGCAGTACTTC	CAISLQGTSEQYF
TRBV7-2	TRBD2	NA	16	TRBJ2-3	TGTGCCAGCAGCCCAGACCTAGGGAGGGCCACAGATACGCAGTATTTT	CASSPDLGRATDTQYF
TRBV4-3	NA	once	14	TRBJ2-1	TGCGCCAGCAGCCAATGGGGCTCCTACAATGAGCAGTTCTTC	CASSQWGSYNEQFF
TRBV13	NA	NA	14	TRBJ2-1	TGTGCCAGCAGCTTAGGCCATAGAGTAGGTGAGCAGTTCTTC	CASSLGHRVGEQFF
TRBV7-9	NA	NA	13	TRBJ1-6	TGTGCCAGCGACGGGCAGGATAATTCACCCCTCCACTTT	CASDGQDNSPLHF
TRBV30	TRBD1	few	13	TRBJ1-2	TGTGCCGGTAGGGACAGGGCGGGCTATGGCTACACCTTC	CAGRDRAGYGYTF
TRBV2	NA	once	12	TRBJ2-5	TGTGCCAGCAGTGCAGAGGGAGAGACCCAGTACTTC	CASSAEGETQYF
TRBV10-3	NA	few	13	TRBJ2-7	TGTGCCATCAGTGGTAGGGCCTCCTACGAGCAGTACTTC	CAISGRASYEQYF
TRBV28	NA	NA	13	TRBJ1-1	TGTGCCACCACCGGGACGGTGAACACTGAAGCTTTCTTT	CATTGTVNTEAFF
TRBV19	NA	few	15	TRBJ2-2	TGTGCCAGTAGTATTGGGGTTGGCGTCACCGGGGAGCTGTTTTTT	CASSIGVGVTGELFF
TRBV7-9	NA	NA	15	TRBJ1-4	TGTGCCAGCATTGTGGGCGGCGGCCCTAATGAAAAACTGTTTTTT	CASIVGGGPNEKLFF
TRBV4-2	NA	NA	16	TRBJ2-2	TGTGCCAGCAGCCAAGGTCAGGGATTGAACACCGGGGAGCTGTTTTTT	CASSQGQGLNTGELFF
TRBV5-1	NA	NA	15	TRBJ1-1	TGCGCCAGCAGCTTGGCAGGAGGGGTGAACACTGAAGCTTTCTTT	CASSLAGGVNTEAFF
TRBV10-2	NA	NA	15	TRBJ1-1	TGCGCCAGCACGTTTGGTGGAAGGGCGAACACTGAAGCTTTCTTT	CASTFGGRANTEAFF
TRBV9	NA	NA	16	TRBJ1-2	TGTGCCAGCACCGTATCCCGAAATGGGGGGGTACAGGGCTACACCTTC	CASTVSRNGGVQGYTF
TRBV3-1/TRBV3-2	NA	NA	13	TRBJ2-5	TGTGCCAGCAGTTTCAGGGGGGAAGAGACCCAGTACTTC	CASSFRGEETQYF
TRBV19	NA	NA	15	TRBJ1-1	TGTGCCAGTAGTCCCCGGAAAATCCCAGGCACTGAAGCTTTCTTT	CASSPRKIPGTEAFF
TRBV7-2	NA	NA	16	TRBJ2-7	TGTGCCAGCAGCTTAGGCGCAGGGTCGGTCTCCTACGAGCAGTACTTC	CASSLGAGSVSYEQYF
TRBV29-1	TRBD1	NA	16	TRBJ1-5	TGCAGCGTTCTCCTCTCCGGGACAGATAGCAATCAGCCCCAGCATTTT	CSVLLSGTDSNQPQHF
TRBV4-1	NA	NA	19	TRBJ1-6	TGCGCCAGCAGCCAAGTAAGACCGCGGGGCCTACAGTATAATTCACCCCTCCACTTT	CASSQVRPRGLQYNSPLHF
TRBV19	NA	NA	13	TRBJ1-3	TGTGCCAGTAACGGTGGAACAGGAAACACCATATATTTT	CASNGGTGNTIYF
TRBV18	TRBD2	NA	17	TRBJ2-2	TGTGCCAGCTCACCACGGAGCGGGGGGCTGAACACCGGGGAGCTGTTTTTT	CASSPRSGGLNTGELFF
TRBV5-1	NA	NA	13	TRBJ1-1	TGCGCCAGCACTGGCGCCTGGAACACTGAAGCTTTCTTT	CASTGAWNTEAFF
TRBV28	TRBD2	NA	17	TRBJ2-5	TGTGCCAGCAGCCGATACCCGACTAGCGGGGAGGTGGAGACCCAGTACTTC	CASSRYPTSGEVETQYF
TRBV28	TRBD1	NA	14	TRBJ2-7	TGTGCCAGCCGAGGGCAGGGGGAAATCCACGAGCAGTACTTC	CASRGQGEIHEQYF
TRBV30	TRBD1	NA	14	TRBJ2-7	TGTGCCGGGGACCGGCGGGACAGGGTCGGGGAGCAGTACTTC	CAGDRRDRVGEQYF
TRBV18	NA	NA	17	TRBJ2-5	TGTGCCAGCTCACCACCGAACTCAGGCACAGAACGACAGACCCAGTACTTC	CASSPPNSGTERQTQYF
TRBV5-1	NA	few	14	TRBJ2-5	TGCGCCAGCAGCCAGCAGGGAAACGGCGAGACCCAGTACTTC	CASSQQGNGETQYF
TRBV30	NA	NA	17	TRBJ1-6	TGTGCCTGGAGGACTAAGGGGTTCGACTCCTATAATTCACCCCTCCACTTT	CAWRTKGFDSYNSPLHF
TRBV7-9	TRBD1	NA	15	TRBJ1-4	TGTGCCAGCAGCTTAGCGGGACAGGCTAATGAAAAACTGTTTTTT	CASSLAGQANEKLFF
TRBV12-2	NA	NA	13	TRBJ1-5	TGTGCAAGTCGCTACAGATTGAATCAGCCCCAGCATTTT	CASRYRLNQPQHF
TRBV6-4	NA	NA	14	TRBJ2-3	TGTGCCAGCAGTGAATCACGTTCGTCTAGTTCGCAGTATTTT	CASSESRSSSSQYF
TRBV5-1	NA	NA	16	TRBJ2-6	TGCGCCAGCAGCTCCTTGGCCGGGTCTGGGGCCAACGTCCTGACTTTC	CASSSLAGSGANVLTF
TRBV18	NA	NA	15	TRBJ1-6	TGTGCCAGCTCACTTGCGGCGAGGGCAGGTTCACCCCTCCACTTT	CASSLAARAGSPLHF